The 5 T cell receptor beta chains presented below share a single source sample, sequenced in a study of T-cell memory formation after mild COVID-19 (dated by TCRdb to about 2021). Libraries were built with 5' RACE. For sequencing, an Illumina NovaSeq 6000 was employed. TCRdb's own reprocessing of the public reads used fastp at Q25 and MiXCR and kept productive beta chains. Every CDR3 protein is listed once, alongside the most common genes and DNA of its rows. For this sample there are about 350,000 distinct CDR3 sequences; 25% to 30% appear just once. About 13% of the sample rests with the top ten. The specimen sequenced was PBMCs or a T cell subset sorted from them (not recorded which). The receptor source for this set is an adult woman who had mild COVID-19 (a few samples of this study predate the infection). The sample titles of this study are shuffled in the database, so cell type and time point are left out; the donor was told from shared clones.

The chain recombines TRBV20-1 with TRBJ2-5; D could derive from TRBD1 or TRBD2 (5 bases each). Germline loops: CDR1 DFQATT, CDR2 SNEGSKA (reference sequence). Deletions cut 1 base from V and 5 bases from J, with 14 bases between. CDR3 length: 14 residues. The CDR3 DNA reads as TGCAGTGCTAGAGCTCGGGACCCAAGGGAGACCCAGTACTTC. Residues: CSARARDPRETQYF.

V usage is TRBV2 and J usage is TRBJ1-5, with no clear D. V was trimmed by 6 bases and J by 0 bases, leaving 12 bases between them. The CDR3 is made up of 15 amino acids. In germline, CDR1 is SNHLY, CDR2 FYNNEI. In DNA form, the CDR3 reads TGTGCCAGCAGGGGGTCCAGATATAGCAATCAGCCCCAGCATTTT. Translating gives CASRGSRYSNQPQHF.

This clonotype has just a few counts. This chain uses TRBV12-3 or TRBV12-4 with TRBJ2-3; D tentatively fits TRBD1 or TRBD2 (5 bases each). Trimming cost V 6 bases and J 2 bases, with 15 bases left between them. The CDR3 has 15 residues. In DNA, the CDR3 is TGTGCCAGCAGCCTGACAGTAGCGTACACAGATACGCAGTATTTT. The encoded protein is CASSLTVAYTDTQYF.

In its sample, this clonotype was seen a few times. The chain employs TRBV7-2 and TRBJ2-3; 7 bases align to TRBD2. V was pared by 6 bases and J by 3 bases, with 9 bases of the junction left unmatched. The germline gives CDR1 SGHTA, CDR2 FQGNSA. The CDR3 extends over 15 amino acids. CDR3 residues: CASRGGTSATDTQYF. As DNA, the CDR3 is TGTGCCAGCAGGGGCGGCACTAGCGCGACAGATACGCAGTATTTT.

The sample holds a few counts of this clonotype. The CDR3 loop is CASSAPGRQETQYF. The CDR3 DNA reads TGTGCCAGCAGCGCACCGGGTCGGCAAGAGACCCAGTACTTC. The rearrangement uses TRBV7-9 and TRBJ2-5; no clear D gene. Germline V gene data show CDR1 as SEHNR and CDR2 as FQNEAQ (reference sequence). This CDR3 spans 14 amino acids. Trimming left V 5 bases short and J 2 bases short, with 12 bases between.